What follows is one TCR beta chain and its context. Its antigen has not been determined. No qualities accompany the bases; no much larger clone lies one base away. Library generation was performed with the immunoSEQ multiplex PCR assay. The multiplex PCR relied on a mix of 60 forward primers for TCR Vbeta segments and 13 reverse primers for TCR Jbeta segments. The CDR3 region of rearranged TCR beta genes was amplified from genomic DNA by a multiplex PCR assay. The amplified TCR beta libraries were sequenced on the Illumina HiSeq System as 87-base-pair reads. The original pipeline was this. Across the roughly 670 repertoires, a later analysis counted approximately 83 million unique TCR beta chains, about 10 million of which were shared by at least two donors. Raw reads were error-corrected and collapsed into unique sequences by a nearest-neighbor algorithm in which closely related sequences were merged to remove PCR and sequencing errors. To assign V, D and J gene segments, CDR3 sequences were aligned to IMGT reference sequences. For a sequence to be retained, a match of at least six nucleotides was required to both a V gene segment and a J gene segment. Rearrangements were called productive when the CDR3 lacked stop codons and stayed in frame with V and J; all others were non-productive. CDR3 was defined according to IMGT convention as the region running from the second conserved V-encoded cysteine to the conserved J-encoded phenylalanine. The earlier analysis of 450 to 750 of the donors excluded any sequence lacking an unambiguous match to a single V gene segment. An earlier analysis of approximately 590 of the donors called V segments functional above 56.7% productive rearrangements and segregating when the between-donor standard deviation exceeded 5%. A statistical classification framework was built for diagnosing cytomegalovirus status from the catalog of TCR beta chain sequences. A later analysis assigned V and J genes by comparing TCR nucleotide sequences with IMGT/GENE-DB human TR gene sequences. The TCRdist pipeline was used in a later analysis to assign CDR3 sequences and most-parsimonious VDJ recombination scenarios. A later analysis defined each TCR beta chain by its CDR3 amino acid sequence plus V-gene family, and excluded reads lacking a unique V-gene family. As a way to deal with suspected cross-contamination and a sequencing artifact, a later analysis dropped hundreds of nucleotide sequences that were highly shared and had low generation probability. In a later analysis, a clonal expansion index for each public chain was calculated from normalized within-repertoire ranks of inferred template counts. In a later analysis, generation probabilities were computed with a VDJ recombination model fitted to out-of-frame rearrangements, and the resulting probabilities were checked against IGoR. In a later analysis, hypergeometric tests were used to score TCR-TCR, TCR-HLA and TCR-CMV co-occurrence, with a repertoire-size bias correction applied to TCR pairs. False discovery rates were estimated in a later analysis by permuting HLA or CMV assignments 20 times. In a later analysis, co-occurring TCRs were grouped using DBSCAN, and TCRdist sequence similarity was added for clustering within HLA-allele-positive subsets. Repertoires with fewer than 30,000 or more than 120,000 public chains were left out of co-occurrence clustering, as were four to six repertoires with anomalous nucleotide sharing. This is the immuneACCESS table as TCRdb keeps it, with only in-frame sequences that have V and J called. A part of the clones is gone; compared with another copy, unresolved V genes explain less than half, and the rest is unexplained. D and trimming were read from the DNA, whereas the V and J calls and clone size are those reported in that table. This sample has some 130,000 clones in its table, and around 80% of those were observed once. Around 4.8% of the sample lies in the top ten.

Reading the germline V gene (reference sequence) gives CDR1 MNHNY and CDR2 SVGAGI. The CDR3 numbers 15 residues from cysteine through phenylalanine. Only the CDR3 part of the read is kept: 45 bases, read in frame from the first base. V lost 1 base and J lost 4 bases; the stretch between them is 11 bases long. The source of the sample is a study of cytomegalovirus exposure and HLA in healthy donors (dated by TCRdb to about 2017). Notes on the research overall: In an earlier analysis of 587 of the donors, 250 to 350 Gb of sequence data and 117 million unique TCR beta sequences from 150 million to 200 million T cells were reported. A later genetic analysis used genome-wide SNP genotypes for about 55% of the 666 donors, treating that subset as a discovery cohort. Using immunosequencing, the study profiled T cell repertoires from approximately 700 subjects and related those repertoires to cytomegalovirus serostatus. Donor age, sex, ethnicity and CMV serostatus were compiled alongside the repertoire data. To predict cytomegalovirus infection status, the study brought together high-throughput TCR immunosequencing, statistical association of individual TCRs with disease status, and machine learning. Every discovery cohort repertoire had been produced on one sequencing platform. An earlier analysis of 450 to 750 of the donors used high-throughput TCR beta sequencing to judge whether each TCR beta V gene segment behaved as functional or pseudogenic. Among about 360 genotyped donors of the cohort, an average of 235,054 unique TCR beta nucleotide sequences were sequenced per donor, roughly 20% of them non-productive. An early release that covered roughly 600 HLA-typed donors contained 250 to 350 gigabases of sequencing data and roughly 84 million unique TCR sequences. Rather than using new phenotypic data, the later analysis identified candidate immune exposures from TCR beta sequences and from how often those sequences occurred across donors. The aim of the study was to test whether cataloging public T cell receptors could identify signatures of past pathogen exposure. Because of strong linkage in the cohort, roughly five DR-DQ haplotypes were treated as single units for association and clustering. The number of donors typed differed by locus, with roughly 620-630 for A, B, C, DRB1 and DQB1, roughly 520 for DQA1, 600 to 610 for DPA1, and some 470 for DPB1. Among the roughly 390 genotyped donors, roughly 80% belonged to the genetic ancestry cluster associated with self-reported Caucasian donors. A separate validation cohort of roughly 130 different subjects was used in addition to the roughly 670-subject first cohort. HLA typing covered class I and class II loci at four-digit resolution. A later analysis re-examined previously published TCR beta repertoires from 500 to 700 donors and added high-resolution HLA genotyping to investigate patterns of TCR occurrence.

The cohort consisted of 666 healthy bone marrow donors. At the time of sampling, every cohort member was nominally healthy, though immune exposures that went unrecorded were likely present. Of the 650 to 700 cohort members, 250 to 300 had positive CMV serostatus and 350 to 450 had negative CMV serostatus, and CMV serostatus was not recorded for the donor. A peripheral blood sample was collected from each donor, and TCR beta sequencing was performed on peripheral blood mononuclear cells. Genomic DNA was extracted from the blood cell samples with the Qiagen DNeasy Blood Extraction Kit. Findings and caveats that apply to the study as a whole: This cohort had only TCR beta chains sequenced, and the lack of alpha or paired-chain data limited which features could be detected. A later genetic analysis reported fewer N-insertions in productive TCRs among donors in an Asian-associated ancestry cluster than the roughly 700-donor mean. A later genetic analysis associated a missense DCLRE1C variant with V-gene and J-gene trimming of TCR beta chains, and an independent cohort replicated the association. Compared with equally common non-associated chains, HLA-associated TCR beta chains in a later analysis were more clonally expanded and had lower generation probabilities. The study gave a list of some 150 TCR beta chains associated with cytomegalovirus. Correlated functional status among segregating V segments might reflect linkage disequilibrium, but an unknown experimental factor could not be ruled out. Strong co-occurrence of HLA alleles, especially DR and DQ, made assigning TCR associations to individual alleles difficult. A later analysis reported that several top co-occurrence clusters appeared linked to parvovirus B19, influenza, CMV and Epstein-Barr virus. The sequencing pipeline was judged likely to have produced a cluster of highly shared sequence variants as a technical artifact. A further reported finding was that TCR beta sequences accurately predicted the HLA-A and HLA-B alleles for most subjects in the first cohort. At a false discovery rate of 0.05, a later analysis linked under 20,000 TCR beta sequences to specific HLA alleles. HLA typing was unavailable for some donors at each locus, so association tests used only the typed subset. In an earlier analysis of under 600 of the donors, most TCR beta V segments were observed in productive rearrangements about 90% or about 30% of the time, broadly matching IMGT annotations. In vitro tests confirmed that a few of the cytomegalovirus-associated TCR beta chains recognize cytomegalovirus antigens. Approximately 16 rarely observed V segments, including chromosome 9 orphons, were excluded from the earlier analysis of 550 to 700 of the donors because counts were too low. Most TCR sequences were seen in very few donors, while some public TCRs were found in many individuals. According to a later analysis, TCR association rates differed among HLA loci, with DRB1 alleles showing the most associated TCRs and HLA-C alleles showing the fewest. The classifier was reported to diagnose cytomegalovirus status with high specificity and sensitivity in both the original cohort and the validation cohort. The 87-base-pair reads could not distinguish some IMGT-functional V segments, including TRBV6-2 and TRBV6-3, so those segments were excluded. Sequencing depth was assumed to be roughly uniform across donors in the presence/absence analyses, though that assumption may not hold. According to the authors, the approach could potentially be generalized to other disease states and immunological phenotypes. In a later analysis, most CMV-associated TCR beta chains were found to appear HLA-restricted, with HLA associations seemingly driven largely by CMV exposure. Immune exposure information for the cohort was limited to CMV serostatus.

The sample comprised PBMCs. This TCR was sampled from a man aged 25 to 40 in good health. This chain joins TRBV6-6 to TRBJ1-3; the D gene remains uncertain. The CDR3 is CASSYLEEGGNTIYF. Read as DNA, the sequence is TGTGCCAGCAGTTACTTGGAGGAAGGAGGAAACACCATATATTTT.